The text below deals with one TCR beta chain. The germline gives CDR1 SGHTA, CDR2 FQGNSA. Trimming pared 8 bases from V and 4 bases from J, leaving 17 bases between. The CDR3 extends over 14 amino acids. These data come from a study of blood T cell repertoires in COVID-19. Across the study: The analysed material was cDNA or gDNA that came from T cells, B-cell-depleted T cells, or PBMCs.

The repertoire was sequenced with immunoSEQ multiplex PCR; TCRdb's copy has only in-frame clones and lacks some. The sample includes tens of thousands of clones, approximately 84% of them seen just once. The TCR comes from a human donor with active COVID-19. The donor label of this sample is uncertain. This chain uses TRBV7-2 with TRBJ1-2; no firm D call. Input material: peripheral blood. In nucleotides, the CDR3 is TGTGCCAGCGGGAGGGCGGCAGGCGCCTATGGCTACACCTTC. It specifies CASGRAAGAYGYTF.